These 8 T cell receptor beta chains were all obtained from the same sample, sequenced in a study of beta chain features in type 1 diabetes. Study conclusions and caveats: All four CD4+ subsets from Type 1 diabetes patients carried moderately but significantly shorter TCRB CDR3s.

cDNA synthesis used the whole RNA isolate, giving expressed TCRB sequences. Sequenced by immunoSEQ multiplex PCR; TCRdb stores in-frame clones only, minus some. The sample lists about 710,000 clones, about 14% seen once, with 0.03% to 0.045% in the top ten. Their cognate antigens are unknown. Sequencing was performed on naive CD4+ T cells from blood. These TCRs come from a man in his late teens or twenties with type 1 diabetes.

V and J are TRBV28 and TRBJ2-1; TRBD1 aligns across 10 bases. The V gene's germline CDR1 is MDHEN and CDR2 SYDVKM. The V gene end was trimmed by 9 bases and the J gene end by 8 bases; junction bases not matched to a gene: 10. The CDR3 covers 14 residues. The CDR3 reads CASIVGQGTDEQFF. CDR3 bases: TGTGCCAGTATAGTGGGACAGGGGACCGATGAGCAGTTCTTC.

There are a few counts of this clone. The CDR3 sequence: CASSLGGSGSSYEQYF. Written as DNA, the CDR3 is TGCGCCAGCAGCTTGGGAGGTAGCGGGTCCTCCTACGAGCAGTACTTC. V usage is TRBV5-1 and J usage is TRBJ2-7; 7 nucleotides match TRBD2. CDR3 length equals 16 residues. Trimming cost V 0 bases and J 0 bases; bases outside gene matches: 6. Germline CDR1 SGHRS, CDR2 YFSETQ.

This sequence joins TRBV7-2 and TRBJ2-7, with a weak D call TRBD1 (5 bases). Germline V gene sequence: CDR1 SGHTA, CDR2 FQGNSA. CDR3 length: 14 residues. Trimming took off 3 bases at V and 3 bases at J, with 12 bases between the two ends. The CDR3 DNA reads as TGTGCCAGCAGCTTGTGGCAGGGCGGCTACGAGCAGTACTTC. It specifies CASSLWQGGYEQYF.

This chain connects TRBV2 to TRBJ2-7; no clear D. The CDR3 is 11 amino acids. V was clipped by 9 bases and J by 5 bases, with 11 bases between them. CDR1 is SNHLY and CDR2 is FYNNEI in the germline V gene. This chain's CDR3 is CASLTRNEQYF. As DNA, the CDR3 is TGTGCCAGTTTAACAAGAAACGAGCAGTACTTC.

The J gene is TRBJ1-5, the V gene TRBV29-1; maybe TRBD1 (5 bases). CDR1 and CDR2 from the germline V gene are SQVTM and ANQGSEA. Trimming stripped 8 bases from V and 2 bases from J, with 22 bases between. The CDR3 spans 16 residues. The CDR3, as DNA: TGCAGCCCTTGGAAGGGGCGGAACGAGGGCAATCAGCCCCAGCATTTT. This codes for CSPWKGRNEGNQPQHF.

The rearrangement uses TRBV2 and TRBJ2-1, with a possible D match to TRBD2 (5 bases). This CDR3 has 13 amino acids. Trimming stripped 7 bases from V and 4 bases from J, with 11 bases between. Germline V gene data show CDR1 as SNHLY and CDR2 as FYNNEI. CDR3 bases: TGTGCCAGCAACGGGATAGGGTACAATGAGCAGTTCTTC. Protein sequence: CASNGIGYNEQFF. The full variable domain, its missing parts supplied by reference TRBV2 and TRBJ2-1, is EPEVTQTPSHQVTQMGQEVILRCVPISNHLYFYWYRQILGQKVEFLVSFYNNEISEKSEIFDDQFSVERPDGSNFTLKIRSTKLEDSAMYFCASNGIGYNEQFFGPGTRLTVL.

The chain has TRBV30 and TRBJ1-5; TRBD1 agrees at 9 bases. Germline V gives CDR1 GTSNPN, CDR2 SVGIG (reference sequence). Trimming at V came to 2 bases and at J to 7 bases, leaving 9 bases not matched to a gene. CDR3 length equals 15 residues. The CDR3 reads CAWSQDRGRRQPQHF. CDR3 bases: TGTGCCTGGAGTCAGGACAGGGGTCGTCGGCAGCCCCAGCATTTT.

This clone turned up a few times. V gene TRBV30 combines with J gene TRBJ1-5; D is ambiguous. V shed 2 bases and J shed 3 bases, with 11 bases lying between them. The CDR3 is 14 amino acids. Germline V CDR1 and CDR2: GTSNPN, SVGIG (reference sequence). CDR3 amino acids: CAWSRSGLNQPQHF. The CDR3 DNA reads as TGTGCCTGGAGTCGGTCCGGCCTCAATCAGCCCCAGCATTTT.